The 10 T cell receptor beta chains in this list originate from one sample, sequenced in a study of low-dose radiotherapy and immunotherapy resistance in tumors. TRAV- and TRBV-specific primers primed first-strand cDNA, covering alpha and beta chains. Using a constant-region primer together with a V-primer adapter, TCRs were subjected to roughly 20 PCR cycles of amplification. TCRdb recomputed calls from the reads with MiXCR, one row per CDR3 protein. Of some 85,000 distinct CDR3 sequences detected, about 20% appear once; the ten largest clones hold around 6.3%. Indicated time point: before trial treatment. Material: PBMCs, obtained before treatment. These receptors were obtained from a male donor with prostate cancer.

This clonotype appeared many times. The chain has TRBV30 and TRBJ1-1; D remains unclear. Germline values: CDR1 GTSNPN, CDR2 SVGIG (reference sequence). V lost 5 bases to trimming and J lost 1 base, with 11 bases between them. The CDR3 contains 13 residues. The CDR3 nucleotides read TGTGCCTGGGCCAGGAATCGGAACACTGAAGCTTTCTTT. It encodes CAWARNRNTEAFF.

This clonotype was detected many times. The chain combines TRBV29-1 with TRBJ1-1; 7 bases fit TRBD1. The germline CDR1 and CDR2 sequences are SQVTM and ANQGSEA. The V segment lost 4 bases and the J segment 2 bases; nucleotides outside the gene matches: 10. This CDR3 has 15 residues. Written as DNA, the CDR3 is TGCAGCGTTGTCGTTGGGACAGCAAAAAACACTGAAGCTTTCTTT. Translating gives CSVVVGTAKNTEAFF.

With respect to this clonotype: Given a much more abundant clone one base away, this may be a read error. The V gene is TRBV7-9, the J gene TRBJ2-3; D is possibly TRBD2 (6 bases). This CDR3 is 15 amino acids long. Trimming cost V 5 bases and J 9 bases, with 21 bases left between them. The germline CDR1 and CDR2 sequences are SEHNR and FQNEAQ (reference sequence). The CDR3 region has the DNA TGTGCCAGCAGCATAGTGACAGCCCCTAGCGAGACGCAGTATTTT. Translated: CASSIVTAPSETQYF.

Many counts were recorded for this clonotype. The V and J genes are TRBV3-1 and TRBJ2-7, with 11 positions matching TRBD2. CDR3 length: 16 residues. CDR1 LGHDT and CDR2 YNNKEL come from the germline V gene (reference sequence). V was clipped by 1 base and J by 4 bases; unmatched bases: 6. For the CDR3, the DNA is TGTGCCAGCAGCCAAGGTACTAGCGGGAGTCCGTACGAGCAGTACTTC. Encoded protein: CASSQGTSGSPYEQYF.

This clonotype has at least ten counts. This rearrangement joins TRBV6-2 or TRBV6-3 to TRBJ1-2, with D maybe TRBD1 (6 bases). V dropped 6 bases and J dropped 7 bases, with 15 bases sitting between them. The CDR3 is 13 amino acids. CDR1 is MNHEY and CDR2 is SVGEGT in the germline V gene. The CDR3 loop reads CASRDRYRAGYTF. The CDR3 DNA reads as TGTGCCAGCAGAGACCGATACAGGGCTGGCTACACCTTC.

This clonotype has a count of ten or more. The CDR3 here is CASSRRGQGTGELFF. The CDR3 nucleotides are TGTGCCAGCAGTAGGAGGGGACAGGGCACCGGGGAGCTGTTTTTT. This chain connects TRBV6-2 or TRBV6-3 to TRBJ2-2, with 9 bases identical to TRBD1. From germline, CDR1 is MNHEY and CDR2 SVGEGT. V was pared by 5 bases and J by 4 bases, with 5 bases of the junction left unmatched. This CDR3 has 15 amino acids.

This clonotype was detected ten times or more. The V call is TRBV4-2, the J call TRBJ1-1; 10 bases map to TRBD1. CDR1 is LGHNA and CDR2 is YNFKEQ in the germline V gene. The CDR3 is 18 residues long. J lost 3 bases, V lost 3 bases, and 13 bases had no gene match. The CDR3 DNA is TGTGCCAGCAGCCAGACAGGGGGCAGACGACTTTGGGACACTGAAGCTTTCTTT. Its translation is CASSQTGGRRLWDTEAFF.

This clonotype occurred many times. The chain carries TRBV2 and TRBJ2-1; perhaps TRBD1 as D (6 bases). CDR3 length equals 15 residues. V shed 3 bases and J shed 7 bases, with 16 bases lying between them. Germline V gene lookup returns CDR1 SNHLY and CDR2 FYNNEI. CDR3 nucleotide sequence: TGTGCCAGCAGTGAGGTCAGGGGATACTCGAATGAGCAGTTCTTC. This encodes CASSEVRGYSNEQFF.

The chain links TRBV7-2 to TRBJ1-1, with no clear D. The germline V gene has CDR1 SGHTA and CDR2 FQGNSA. Trimming stripped 2 bases from V and 0 bases from J, with 7 bases between. The CDR3 is 14 amino acids. This CDR3 is CASSLLSLNTEAFF. CDR3 DNA sequence: TGTGCCAGCAGCTTACTAAGCCTGAACACTGAAGCTTTCTTT.

The table lists this clonotype with a few counts. V usage is TRBV5-5 and J usage is TRBJ2-7; D not certain. Trimming took off 3 bases at V and 3 bases at J, with 16 bases between the two ends. This CDR3 spans 15 amino acids. Germline V gene sequence: CDR1 SGHKS, CDR2 YYEKEE (reference sequence). The CDR3 protein is CASSSEDGNFYEQYF. Written as DNA, the CDR3 is TGTGCCAGCAGCTCCGAGGACGGCAACTTCTACGAGCAGTACTTC.